These 4 T cell receptor beta chains were all obtained from the same sample, sequenced in a study of blood T cells in healthy people across ages. Sample-barcoded 5' priming and a J-beta primer mix drove a second PCR of roughly 6 to 12 cycles. TCRdb passed the 5' RACE reads through MiXCR, listing each CDR3 protein once. The sample records some 1.1 million distinct CDR3 sequences, less than 45% being singletons. The sequencing sample was made of blood. Source of these receptors: a young man in good health.

The rearrangement uses TRBV4-1 and TRBJ1-4; D remains unclear. The CDR3 consists of 19 residues. CDR1 is MGHRA, CDR2 YSYEKL, per germline. Trimming stripped 0 bases from V and 0 bases from J, with 17 bases between. For the CDR3, the DNA is TGCGCCAGCAGCCAAGATCGGGGTTTGGGAAGAGCAACTAATGAAAAACTGTTTTTT. Translation: CASSQDRGLGRATNEKLFF.

This clonotype has more than one count but fewer than ten. The V gene is TRBV7-2, the J gene TRBJ1-6, with a tentative D call TRBD1 (6 bases). This CDR3 spans 16 amino acids. Germline V CDR1 and CDR2: SGHTA, FQGNSA. V was pared by 2 bases and J by 7 bases, with 15 bases between. The CDR3: CASSLRGGQLNSPLHF. CDR3 DNA sequence: TGTGCCAGCAGCTTAAGGGGCGGACAGCTAAATTCACCCCTCCACTTT. Using reference TRBV7-2 and TRBJ1-6 for the parts outside the CDR3, the full variable domain is GAGVSQSPSNKVTEKGKDVELRCDPISGHTALYWYRQSLGQGLEFLIYFQGNSAPDKSGLPSDRFSAERTGGSVSTLTIQRTQQEDSAVYLCASSLRGGQLNSPLHFGNGTRLTVT.

The V call is TRBV12-3 or TRBV12-4, the J call TRBJ2-5, with TRBD1 identical over 8 bases. After removal of 4 bases from V and 2 bases from J, the junction contained 6 bases not matched to a gene. This CDR3 spans 15 amino acids. CDR3 amino acids: CASSYRGTPQETQYF. CDR3 sequence (DNA): TGTGCCAGCAGTTACAGGGGGACCCCTCAAGAGACCCAGTACTTC.

V gene TRBV27 combines with J gene TRBJ1-1, with D possibly TRBD1 on 6 matching bases. Germline V gene data show CDR1 as MNHEY and CDR2 as SMNVEV (reference sequence). Trimming shortened V by 1 base and J by 3 bases, and 18 bases separated the two germline ends. This CDR3 is 17 amino acids long. CDR3 residues: CASSLLFEGGLDTEAFF. The CDR3 DNA sequence: TGTGCCAGCAGTTTATTATTCGAGGGGGGACTTGACACTGAAGCTTTCTTT.